This record looks at one T cell receptor (beta chain) sequence and its context. Its antigen remains unidentified. TCRdb re-called the 5' RACE reads with MiXCR, one entry per CDR3 protein. The table lists about 720,000 distinct CDR3 sequences, 15% to 20% of them singletons. The sample originates from a study of identical twins. The study, taken as a whole, reports: Within cord blood, abundant beta clonotypes carried fewer insertions, but memory repertoires showed no such trend. The models gave estimates that fell short of the out-of-frame TCR alpha sharing seen in monozygotic twins.

V gave up 1 base and J gave up 5 bases, with 15 bases separating them. CDR1 and CDR2 from the germline V gene are SGDLS and YYNGEE. This CDR3 comprises 15 residues. A further study also used this sample, focusing on T cells expressing NK-cell markers. That source adds: Obtained from sorted CD3+CD56+NKG2C+, CD3+CD56+NKG2C- and CD3+CD56-NKG2C+ T cells were the TCR beta repertoires. In a handful of donors, dominant clonotypes made up about 25-65% of CD3+CD56-NKG2C+ cells.

Input material: PBMCs. The origin of this receptor is a woman aged 18-29 years in good health. The chain is built from TRBV9 and TRBJ2-5, with D tentatively TRBD1 or TRBD2 (6 bases each). The CDR3 loop reads CASSVTSGARETQYF. The CDR3 nucleotides are TGTGCCAGCAGCGTAACGTCGGGGGCAAGGGAGACCCAGTACTTC.